Below, 13 T cell receptor beta chains from the same sample are listed, as sequenced in a study of blood T cell repertoires in COVID-19. Clones were read by immunoSEQ multiplex PCR, and TCRdb kept only the in-frame ones, dropping some. The sample consists of roughly 170,000 clones, 79% of them appearing once. The sample was peripheral blood. Source of these receptors: a woman aged 55-75 years with COVID-19, enrolled during active disease.

The V call is TRBV18, the J call TRBJ2-1, with D tentatively TRBD2 (5 bases). CDR3 length: 13 amino acids. Germline CDR1 reads KGHSH; CDR2 reads LQKENI. The V end lost 0 bases, the J end lost 9 bases, and 9 bases lay between the germline ends. The CDR3 spells CASSPPGRGEQFF. In DNA, the CDR3 is TGTGCCAGCTCACCACCCGGACGGGGTGAGCAGTTCTTC.

V is TRBV29-1 and J is TRBJ2-1; 7 bases match TRBD2. The CDR3 loop spans 16 amino acids. From germline, CDR1 is SQVTM and CDR2 ANQGSEA. With V trimmed by 0 bases and J by 1 base, 6 bases remained unmatched. CDR3 residues: CSVEDGTIRSYNEQFF. The CDR3 nucleotides read TGCAGCGTTGAAGATGGGACTATTAGGTCCTACAATGAGCAGTTCTTC.

This chain joins TRBV9 and TRBJ2-7, with unresolved D. This CDR3 region has 13 residues. The V and J ends lost 0 bases and 5 bases respectively, with 9 bases between them. Germline V gene data show CDR1 as SGDLS and CDR2 as YYNGEE. The chain's CDR3 is CASSVDSFHEQYF. The CDR3 bases are TGTGCCAGCAGCGTAGACAGTTTCCACGAGCAGTACTTC. Together with reference TRBV9 and TRBJ2-7, the CDR3 gives the full variable domain: DSGVTQTPKHLITATGQRVTLRCSPRSGDLSVYWYQQSLDQGLQFLIQYYNGEERAKGNILERFSAQQFPDLHSELNLSSLELGDSALYFCASSVDSFHEQYFGPGTRLTVT.

The rearrangement links TRBV6-5 to TRBJ1-1; 8 bases match TRBD1. This CDR3 region has 14 residues. V trimming: 8 bases; J trimming: 5 bases; junction bases outside the gene matches: 10. CDR1 and CDR2 (germline): MNHEY, SVGAGI. DNA of the CDR3: TGTGCCAGCCGACGGGACAGGACTATAACTGAAGCTTTCTTT. As protein: CASRRDRTITEAFF.

V is TRBV5-1 and J is TRBJ2-4, with 10 bases fitting TRBD2. V gave up 2 bases and J gave up 2 bases; unmatched junction bases: 4. CDR1 is SGHRS and CDR2 is YFSETQ in the germline V gene. The CDR3 consists of 16 residues. The CDR3 reads CASSLAGGPSKNIQYF. The CDR3 coding sequence is TGCGCCAGCAGCTTAGCGGGAGGGCCTTCCAAAAACATTCAGTACTTC.

The table lists this clone with a count of one. V usage is TRBV10-3 and J usage is TRBJ2-7; D not resolved. Germline CDR1 is ENHRY and CDR2 is SYGVKD. Trimming took off 7 bases at V and 2 bases at J, with 12 bases between the two ends. The CDR3 extends over 13 amino acids. The CDR3 loop is CAIIPATTYEQYV. The CDR3 coding sequence is TGTGCCATCATTCCTGCGACAACCTACGAGCAGTACGTC.

The chain joins TRBV28 to TRBJ1-1, with TRBD1 identical over 7 bases. V trimming: 7 bases; J trimming: 1 base; junction bases outside the gene matches: 0. CDR3 length equals 12 residues. In germline, CDR1 is MDHEN, CDR2 SYDVKM. CDR3 residues: CASNRGNTEAFF. The CDR3 DNA follows: TGTGCCAGCAACAGGGGGAACACTGAAGCTTTCTTT. Full variable domain (remainder filled in from reference TRBV28 and TRBJ1-1): DVKVTQSSRYLVKRTGEKVFLECVQDMDHENMFWYRQDPGLGLRLIYFSYDVKMKEKGDIPEGYSVSREKKERFSLILESASTNQTSMYLCASNRGNTEAFFGQGTRLTVV.

The rearrangement links TRBV28 to TRBJ2-7; possible D gene TRBD2, 7 bases. The length of the CDR3 is 13 residues. V lost 8 bases and J lost 2, with 13 bases in between. Germline V CDR1 and CDR2: MDHEN, SYDVKM. CDR3 amino acids: CASAGASPYEQYF. For the CDR3, the DNA is TGTGCCAGCGCGGGGGCTAGTCCCTACGAGCAGTACTTC. The full variable domain, rest sourced from reference TRBV28 and TRBJ2-7, is DVKVTQSSRYLVKRTGEKVFLECVQDMDHENMFWYRQDPGLGLRLIYFSYDVKMKEKGDIPEGYSVSREKKERFSLILESASTNQTSMYLCASAGASPYEQYFGPGTRLTVT.

This rearrangement joins TRBV2 to TRBJ1-1; D possibly corresponds to TRBD1 (5 bases). Germline V gene sequence: CDR1 SNHLY, CDR2 FYNNEI. CDR3 length equals 16 residues. The germline V and J ends were trimmed by 3 bases and 0 bases, with 14 bases remaining between them. The CDR3 is CASSDRGATLNTEAFF. The CDR3 bases are TGTGCCAGCAGTGATCGCGGGGCCACTTTGAACACTGAAGCTTTCTTT.

This clone came up many times. The V and J genes are TRBV2 and TRBJ2-2; D is perhaps TRBD2 (6 bases). Trimming shortened V by 6 bases and J by 2 bases, and 10 bases separated the two germline ends. Germline assignment: CDR1 SNHLY and CDR2 FYNNEI. The CDR3 runs 14 residues. DNA of the CDR3: TGTGCCAGCAGGGCGGGACTTAACACCGGGGAGCTGTTTTTT. Amino acids: CASRAGLNTGELFF.

This clone showed up just once. The V call is TRBV6-2 or TRBV6-3, the J call TRBJ2-7; 9 nucleotides agree with TRBD1. This CDR3 has 16 amino acids. With 2 bases clipped from V and 6 bases from J, the junction kept 11 bases outside the gene matches. Germline V gives CDR1 MNHEY, CDR2 SVGEGT. CDR3 bases: TGTGCCAGCAGTTACACTACGCCGGGACAGGGTTCCGAGCAGTACTTC. It is translated as CASSYTTPGQGSEQYF.

V usage is TRBV29-1 and J usage is TRBJ2-2, with D possibly TRBD1 on 5 matching bases. The CDR3 consists of 14 residues. Trimming removed 4 bases at V and 3 bases at J, with 12 bases between. Germline V gene data show CDR1 as SQVTM and CDR2 as ANQGSEA. CDR3 nucleotides: TGCAGCGTTGTGAGACAGCCGGACACCGGGGAGCTGTTTTTT. This sequence encodes CSVVRQPDTGELFF.

The CDR3 loop is CASSRGTVQNEKLFF. DNA for the CDR3: TGCGCCAGCAGCCGCGGGACAGTGCAGAATGAAAAACTGTTTTTT. This sequence joins TRBV5-1 and TRBJ1-4, with TRBD1 matching 7 bases. CDR3 size: 15 residues. The V segment lost 4 bases and the J segment 5 bases; nucleotides outside the gene matches: 8. CDR1 and CDR2 (germline): SGHRS, YFSETQ.